Listed here are 25 T cell receptor beta chains from one sample, sequenced in a study of blood T cell repertoires in COVID-19. Measured with immunoSEQ multiplex PCR; TCRdb has only the in-frame clones, and not every one. The sample records roughly 68,000 clones, roughly 82% being singletons. The sequencing sample was made of peripheral blood. These receptor sequences come from a man at least 80 years old with active COVID-19.

This clone was seen a handful of times. The chain joins TRBV7-2 to TRBJ1-2; TRBD1 matches 8 bases. In germline, CDR1 is SGHTA, CDR2 FQGNSA. This CDR3 is built from 15 residues. V was pared by 1 base and J by 4 bases, with 5 bases of the junction left unmatched. CDR3 bases: TGTGCCAGCAGCTTAGGGACAGGGACTTTCTATGGCTACACCTTC. Translation gives CASSLGTGTFYGYTF. The whole variable domain, remainder taken from reference TRBV7-2 and TRBJ1-2, is GAGVSQSPSNKVTEKGKDVELRCDPISGHTALYWYRQSLGQGLEFLIYFQGNSAPDKSGLPSDRFSAERTGGSVSTLTIQRTQQEDSAVYLCASSLGTGTFYGYTFGSGTRLTVV.

V gene TRBV27 combines with J gene TRBJ1-1, with a weak D call TRBD1 (6 bases). Germline V gene sequence: CDR1 MNHEY, CDR2 SMNVEV (reference sequence). This CDR3 region has 16 residues. V was clipped by 5 bases and J by 2 bases, with 18 bases between them. The chain's CDR3 is CASSKLGVRGNTEAFF. The CDR3 DNA reads TGTGCCAGCAGTAAATTGGGTGTCAGGGGAAACACTGAAGCTTTCTTT.

The genes are TRBV15 and TRBJ1-3; D is undetermined. Looked up from germline, CDR1 is LNHNV and CDR2 is YYDKDF (reference sequence). The CDR3 is 16 amino acids. Trimming removed 3 bases from V and 4 bases from J, with 16 bases in between. The CDR3 region is CATSRAQQTYGNTIYF. The CDR3 nucleotides are TGTGCCACCAGCAGGGCCCAACAGACCTACGGAAACACCATATATTTT.

The chain combines TRBV12-3 or TRBV12-4 with TRBJ2-1; maybe TRBD1 (5 bases). The CDR3 sequence is 12 residues long. V was pared by 7 bases and J by 9 bases, with 13 bases between. CDR3 nucleotide sequence: TGTGCCAGCAACTACCAGGGTACTGAGCAGTTCTTC. It yields the protein CASNYQGTEQFF.

The genes are TRBV3-1 (or the pseudogene TRBV3-2) and TRBJ2-7; possibly TRBD2 for D (6 bases). CDR3 length equals 15 residues. Trimming took off 2 bases at V and 3 bases at J, with 14 bases between the two ends. Germline V lookup: CDR1 LGHDT, CDR2 YNNKEL (reference sequence). DNA of the CDR3: TGTGCCAGCAGCCAAACCCGGGACTTCTACTACGAGCAGTACTTC. Translated: CASSQTRDFYYEQYF.

This clone showed up just a few times. V and J are TRBV5-1 and TRBJ2-2; 7 nucleotides line up with TRBD1. The J segment lost 5 bases and the V segment lost 4 bases, leaving 8 bases of the junction unmatched. Germline V CDR1 and CDR2: SGHRS, YFSETQ. The CDR3 runs to 15 residues. CDR3 protein: CASSRTGLQTGELFF. The DNA for the CDR3 is TGCGCCAGCAGCCGGACAGGTCTTCAAACCGGGGAGCTGTTTTTT.

The chain is built from TRBV29-1 and TRBJ1-1; D unresolved. This CDR3 has 10 residues. V was pared by 6 bases and J by 6 bases, with 8 bases between. CDR1 and CDR2 from the germline V gene are SQVTM and ANQGSEA. CDR3 DNA: TGCAGCGTCGGTTGGTCTGAAGCTTTCTTT. Protein: CSVGWSEAFF. Full variable domain (missing parts from reference TRBV29-1 and TRBJ1-1): SAVISQKPSRDICQRGTSLTIQCQVDSQVTMMFWYRQQPGQSLTLIATANQGSEATYESGFVIDKFPISRPNLTFSTLTVSNMSPEDSSIYLCSVGWSEAFFGQGTRLTVV.

This clone was counted once. V and J are TRBV19 and TRBJ1-5; TRBD1 aligns across 7 bases. CDR1 is LNHDA, CDR2 SQIVND, per germline (reference sequence). The CDR3 loop spans 17 amino acids. V was pared by 4 bases and J by 2 bases, with 11 bases of the junction left unmatched. The CDR3 DNA follows: TGTGCCAGTAGTACCTCGTACAGGGGCGGGCGCAATCAGCCCCAGCATTTT. It is translated as CASSTSYRGGRNQPQHF.

The sample holds a few counts of this clone. The J gene is TRBJ1-5, the V gene TRBV18; 8 nucleotides agree with TRBD1. The CDR3 spans 14 residues. The germline V gene encodes CDR1 KGHSH and CDR2 LQKENI. V shed 3 bases, J shed 7 bases, and the junction held 5 bases outside the gene matches. The CDR3 coding sequence is TGTGCCAGCTCACCCGGACAGGGACGGCAGCCCCAGCATTTT. Protein: CASSPGQGRQPQHF. The whole variable domain, remainder taken from reference TRBV18 and TRBJ1-5, is NAGVMQNPRHLVRRRGQEARLRCSPMKGHSHVYWYRQLPEEGLKFMVYLQKENIIDESGMPKERFSAEFPKEGPSILRIQQVVRGDSAAYFCASSPGQGRQPQHFGDGTRLSIL.

This clone occurred once. The junction does not match germline at one end; this may be a read error. V usage is TRBV7-7 and J usage is TRBJ2-1, with D possibly TRBD2 on 6 matching bases. Germline CDR1 SSHAT, CDR2 FNYEAQ (reference sequence). There are 17 residues in the CDR3. CDR3 nucleotides: TGTGCTAGCAGCCCAGGCCCGGGAGCGAGAACCTACAATGAGCAGTTCTTC. Protein: CASSPGPGARTYNEQFF. The entire variable domain, with the rest obtained from reference TRBV7-7 and TRBJ2-1, is as follows: GAGVSQSPRYKVTKRGQDVTLRCDPISSHATLYWYQQALGQGPEFLTYFNYEAQPDKSGLPSDRFSAERPEGSISTLTIQRTEQRDSAMYRCASSPGPGARTYNEQFFGPGTRLTVL.

This clone occurred once. The chain employs TRBV7-2 and TRBJ2-3; the D is unclear. Trimming pared 0 bases from V and 2 bases from J, leaving 12 bases between. The germline V gene encodes CDR1 SGHTA and CDR2 FQGNSA. The CDR3 is 16 amino acids. The DNA for the CDR3 is TGTGCCAGCAGCTTAGCGGTCGTACGGGTCACAGATACGCAGTATTTT. This sequence encodes CASSLAVVRVTDTQYF.

This clone was seen a single time. This chain connects TRBV7-2 to TRBJ2-2; TRBD2 matches 9 bases. This CDR3 region has 18 residues. The germline gives CDR1 SGHTA, CDR2 FQGNSA. The V and J ends lost 5 bases and 5 bases, in that order; junction bases with no gene match: 15. The CDR3: CASSMQMVAGVGTGELFF. DNA for the CDR3: TGTGCCAGCAGCATGCAAATGGTAGCGGGAGTAGGTACCGGGGAGCTGTTTTTT.

The chain uses TRBV4-2 and TRBJ1-2; 10 nucleotides match TRBD1. The CDR3 covers 16 residues. CDR1 LGHNA and CDR2 YNFKEQ come from the germline V gene. V dropped 2 bases and J dropped 3; count of bases not matched to a gene: 6. The CDR3 loop reads CASSQLTGTGDYGYTF. DNA of the CDR3: TGTGCCAGCAGCCAATTAACCGGGACAGGGGACTATGGCTACACCTTC.

V gene TRBV7-3 combines with J gene TRBJ2-3, with a possible D match to TRBD1 (6 bases). The CDR3 is 17 amino acids. Germline lookup yields CDR1 SGHTA and CDR2 FQGTGA. Trimming stripped 1 base from V and 4 bases from J, with 18 bases between. CDR3 bases: TGTGCCAGCAGCTTAAATCCGACAGGTCCACGGCCAGATACGCAGTATTTT. This translates into CASSLNPTGPRPDTQYF.

The J gene is TRBJ1-2, the V gene TRBV29-1, with a weak D call TRBD1 (5 bases). CDR1 is SQVTM and CDR2 is ANQGSEA in the germline V gene. The CDR3 is made up of 12 amino acids. Trimming took 3 bases from V and 0 from J, leaving 5 bases between them. CDR3 sequence reads: CSVEGPNYGYTF. Written as DNA, the CDR3 is TGCAGCGTTGAGGGGCCTAACTATGGCTACACCTTC.

This chain joins TRBV4-2 and TRBJ2-2, with D unresolved. CDR1 LGHNA and CDR2 YNFKEQ come from the germline V gene. CDR3 length equals 15 residues. The V end lost 0 bases, the J end lost 0 bases, and 5 bases lay between the germline ends. CDR3 DNA sequence: TGTGCCAGCAGCCAAGACAGGACGAACACCGGGGAGCTGTTTTTT. Translated, it gives CASSQDRTNTGELFF.

The CDR3 loop reads CASSQDGRGLRDEQFF. CDR3 bases: TGTGCCAGCAGCCAAGACGGCAGGGGGCTTAGGGATGAGCAGTTCTTC. The V and J genes are TRBV4-2 and TRBJ2-1, with 8 bases that match TRBD1. Germline CDR1 reads LGHNA; CDR2 reads YNFKEQ. This CDR3 is 16 amino acids long. Trimming cost V 0 bases and J 8 bases; bases outside gene matches: 9.

The chain uses TRBV27 and TRBJ2-3; perhaps TRBD2 as D (5 bases). This CDR3 has 11 amino acids. V was pared by 6 bases and J by 11 bases, with 12 bases between. Germline values: CDR1 MNHEY, CDR2 SMNVEV (reference sequence). The CDR3 DNA follows: TGTGCCAGCAGCGGCCTCGGGATGCAGTATTTT. Translating it yields CASSGLGMQYF.

The V gene is TRBV5-4, the J gene TRBJ2-1, with 12 bases matching TRBD2. Germline V CDR1 and CDR2: SGHNT, YYREEE (reference sequence). This CDR3 has 18 amino acids. V gave up 4 bases and J gave up 4 bases; unmatched junction bases: 12. The CDR3 here is CASSGGTSGLKGYNEQFF. In DNA, the CDR3 is TGTGCCAGCAGCGGCGGGACTAGCGGGTTAAAGGGTTACAATGAGCAGTTCTTC.

The gene calls are TRBV19 and TRBJ2-2, with 8 bases identical to TRBD1. The CDR3 loop spans 13 amino acids. Trimming cost V 5 bases and J 6 bases; bases outside gene matches: 2. Germline lookup yields CDR1 LNHDA and CDR2 SQIVND (reference sequence). The CDR3 DNA is TGTGCCAGTAGTGCACAGGGGGCCGGGGAGCTGTTTTTT. Translated: CASSAQGAGELFF.

The V call is TRBV9, the J call TRBJ2-2, with 8 bases that match TRBD1. Germline V gene sequence: CDR1 SGDLS, CDR2 YYNGEE. After removal of 0 bases from V and 6 bases from J, the junction contained 7 bases not matched to a gene. This CDR3 is built from 16 residues. The CDR3 loop is CASSVEGQALAGELFF. Here the CDR3 DNA reads TGTGCCAGCAGCGTAGAGGGACAGGCGCTCGCCGGGGAGCTGTTTTTT. Full variable domain (outside the CDR3, taken from reference TRBV9 and TRBJ2-2): DSGVTQTPKHLITATGQRVTLRCSPRSGDLSVYWYQQSLDQGLQFLIQYYNGEERAKGNILERFSAQQFPDLHSELNLSSLELGDSALYFCASSVEGQALAGELFFGEGSRLTVL.

The CDR3 reads CASSNRDYRNEQFF. CDR3 DNA: TGTGCCAGCAGCAACCGGGACTATCGAAATGAGCAGTTCTTC. The rearrangement joins TRBV2 to TRBJ2-1; TRBD2 aligns across 7 bases. CDR3 length equals 14 residues. V was pared by 6 bases and J by 7 bases, with 9 bases of the junction left unmatched. The germline V gene encodes CDR1 SNHLY and CDR2 FYNNEI.

This chain links TRBV4-2 with TRBJ2-3; 7 bases agree with TRBD1. Germline assignment: CDR1 LGHNA and CDR2 YNFKEQ. CDR3 length: 15 amino acids. J lost 3 bases, V lost 1 base, and 4 bases had no gene match. The CDR3 DNA reads as TGTGCCAGCAGCCAAGGAAGACAGGGAACAGATACGCAGTATTTT. As protein: CASSQGRQGTDTQYF.

The genes are TRBV6-2 or TRBV6-3 and TRBJ2-1; weak D call: TRBD1 (6 bases). The V gene's germline CDR1 is MNHEY and CDR2 SVGEGT. Trimming cost V 2 bases and J 7 bases, with 12 bases left between them. The CDR3 runs to 14 residues. The CDR3 reads CASSYLGRGNEQFF. CDR3 DNA: TGTGCCAGCAGTTACCTAGGCAGGGGAAATGAGCAGTTCTTC.

This clone has only one observation. The chain employs TRBV3-1 (or the pseudogene TRBV3-2) and TRBJ2-5; 8 nucleotides line up with TRBD1. Unmatched junction bases numbered 9, after V lost 1 base and J lost 2 bases. Germline values: CDR1 LGHDT, CDR2 YNNKEL (reference sequence). This CDR3 contains 17 residues. The CDR3 nucleotides are TGTGCCAGCAGCCAAGTTTTCGGGACAGGTAATCAAGAGACCCAGTACTTC. It is translated as CASSQVFGTGNQETQYF.